These 12 T cell receptor beta chains were all obtained from the same sample, sequenced in a study of blood T cells in healthy people across ages. Next came a second PCR, run for about 6 to 11 cycles, which used a sample-barcoded 5' primer along with a J-beta primer mix. A single record per CDR3 protein comes from TCRdb applying MiXCR to the 5' RACE reads. The profile shows some 1,500,000 distinct CDR3 sequences, roughly 43% of them singletons. Sample: blood. The receptors derive from a woman aged 18 to 35 in good health.

This rearrangement joins TRBV15 to TRBJ1-5; D not certain. Trimming stripped 1 base from V and 3 bases from J, with 13 bases between. Germline CDR1 reads LNHNV; CDR2 reads YYDKDF (reference sequence). The CDR3 spans 16 residues. As DNA, the CDR3 is TGTGCCACCAGCAGAGTTCCCTACAGACCCAATCAGCCCCAGCATTTT. Its protein is CATSRVPYRPNQPQHF.

This clonotype was counted a few times. The chain links TRBV5-1 to TRBJ2-1; D ambiguous. Trimming removed 4 bases at V and 0 bases at J, with 14 bases between. CDR1 is SGHRS, CDR2 YFSETQ, per germline. CDR3 size: 16 residues. CDR3 nucleotides: TGCGCCAGCAGCGCAGACACCCTAAGCTCCTACAATGAGCAGTTCTTC. Translated: CASSADTLSSYNEQFF.

This rearrangement joins TRBV7-2 to TRBJ1-4, with D tentatively TRBD1 (5 bases). CDR1 SGHTA and CDR2 FQGNSA come from the germline V gene. This CDR3 has 15 residues. Between the trimmed V and J ends, which lost 5 bases and 7 bases, there was a span of 17 bases. The CDR3 coding sequence is TGTGCCAGCAGCGACCTGAGGGGCGGGGGTGAAAAACTGTTTTTT. It specifies CASSDLRGGGEKLFF.

The chain couples TRBV7-2 to TRBJ1-2, with D possibly TRBD1 on 5 matching bases. Germline-derived CDR1 and CDR2 are SGHTA and FQGNSA. The germline V and J ends were trimmed by 1 base and 7 bases, with 13 bases remaining between them. There are 14 residues in the CDR3. The DNA for the CDR3 is TGTGCCAGCAGCTTAGGGCAGGGAATTGGTGGCTACACCTTC. This codes for CASSLGQGIGGYTF.

In its sample, this clonotype was seen a few times. This chain joins TRBV20-1 and TRBJ2-1; no firm D call. The J call may be wrong; the DNA end is better matched by TRBJ2-7. The CDR3 length is 15 residues. CDR1 is DFQATT and CDR2 is SNEGSKA in the germline V gene (reference sequence). CDR3 in amino acids: CSAQARAHSYNEQYF. In DNA, the CDR3 is TGCAGTGCCCAGGCTAGGGCACACTCCTACAATGAGCAGTACTTC.

With regard to this clonotype: A read error may be the cause here, since a much bigger clone is one base away. The J gene is TRBJ1-4, the V gene TRBV7-2, with D tentatively TRBD1 (6 bases). This CDR3 comprises 14 residues. Germline V gene lookup returns CDR1 SGHTA and CDR2 FQGNSA. Trimming took off 6 bases at V and 4 bases at J, with 12 bases between the two ends. CDR3: CASSFGQHNEKLFF. In DNA, the CDR3 is TGTGCCAGCAGTTTCGGACAGCATAATGAAAAACTGTTTTTT.

The sample holds a few counts of this clonotype. This chain links TRBV12-3 or TRBV12-4 with TRBJ1-4; D unresolved. V shed 5 bases and J shed 8 bases, with 15 bases lying between them. This CDR3 is built from 14 residues. DNA of the CDR3: TGTGCCAGCAGTGATGGATACCGGCGGGAAAAACTGTTTTTT. It is translated as CASSDGYRREKLFF.

This clonotype was detected only a few times. V and J are TRBV5-8 and TRBJ1-2; no reliable D call. The germline V gene has CDR1 SGHTS and CDR2 YDEGEE. The CDR3 is 14 amino acids. Trimming shortened V by 4 bases and J by 1 base, and 11 bases separated the two germline ends. CDR3 sequence reads: CASSAQRFNYGYTF. Written as DNA, the CDR3 is TGTGCCAGCAGCGCGCAGAGATTTAACTATGGCTACACCTTC.

The table lists this clonotype with a few counts. The CDR3 sequence is CASSHPLAGTQETQYF. The CDR3 DNA reads TGCGCCAGCAGCCACCCACTAGCGGGGACACAAGAGACCCAGTACTTC. The chain links TRBV4-1 to TRBJ2-5; 10 nucleotides align to TRBD2. The germline V gene encodes CDR1 MGHRA and CDR2 YSYEKL. The V and J ends lost 3 bases and 2 bases, in that order; junction bases with no gene match: 6. This CDR3 comprises 16 residues.

The V gene is TRBV14, the J gene TRBJ1-2; D is unresolved. The V gene's germline CDR1 is SGHDN and CDR2 FVKESK. The CDR3 has 14 amino acids. The germline V and J ends were trimmed by 1 base and 4 bases, with 10 bases remaining between them. The CDR3 nucleotides are TGTGCCAGCAGCCAAGCTTCGGGGTCCTATGGCTACACCTTC. This sequence encodes CASSQASGSYGYTF. The full variable domain, rest sourced from reference TRBV14 and TRBJ1-2, is EAGVTQFPSHSVIEKGQTVTLRCDPISGHDNLYWYRRVMGKEIKFLLHFVKESKQDESGMPNNRFLAERTGGTYSTLKVQPAELEDSGVYFCASSQASGSYGYTFGSGTRLTVV.

CDR3: CASSLLGLAGGGDEQYF. DNA of the CDR3: TGTGCCAGCAGTTTACTCGGACTAGCGGGAGGGGGGGACGAGCAGTACTTC. The rearrangement uses TRBV27 and TRBJ2-7; 15 bases match TRBD2. Trimming removed 2 bases from V and 5 bases from J; junction bases left unmatched: 7. CDR1 and CDR2 from the germline V gene are MNHEY and SMNVEV (reference sequence). The CDR3 covers 17 residues.

This clonotype appeared a few times. The chain employs TRBV2 and TRBJ1-2; 9 bases fit TRBD1. The V and J ends lost 4 bases and 4 bases, in that order; junction bases with no gene match: 10. Germline CDR1 reads SNHLY; CDR2 reads FYNNEI. The CDR3 spans 16 residues. The CDR3 DNA reads TGTGCCAGCAGTGCCGGGACAGGGAGGATGATCTATGGCTACACCTTC. Residues: CASSAGTGRMIYGYTF.